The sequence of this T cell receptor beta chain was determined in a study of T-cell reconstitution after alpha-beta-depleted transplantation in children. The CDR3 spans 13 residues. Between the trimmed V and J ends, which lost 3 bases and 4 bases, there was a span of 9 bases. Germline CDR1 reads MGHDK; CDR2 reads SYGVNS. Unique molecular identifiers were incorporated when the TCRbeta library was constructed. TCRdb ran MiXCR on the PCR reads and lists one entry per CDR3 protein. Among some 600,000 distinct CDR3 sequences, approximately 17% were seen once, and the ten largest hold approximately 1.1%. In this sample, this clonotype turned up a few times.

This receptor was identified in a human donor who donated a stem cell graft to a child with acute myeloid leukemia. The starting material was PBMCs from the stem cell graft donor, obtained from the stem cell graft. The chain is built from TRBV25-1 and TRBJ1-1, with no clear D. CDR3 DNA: TGTGCCAGCAGTGAGGCCCCGTTCACTGAAGCTTTCTTT. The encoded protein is CASSEAPFTEAFF.